This T cell receptor beta chain was retrieved from a study of blood T cells in healthy people across ages. Study-level findings and limits: The recorded TCR beta diversity per million T cells decreased in a roughly linear manner with age. CMV status of donors was unknown, possibly confounding expanded clonotype changes.

In its sample, this clonotype was seen a few times. Its antigen remains unidentified. Sample-barcoded 5' priming and a J-beta primer mix drove a second PCR of about 6 to 12 cycles. Each sample provided no less than 3 million CDR3-containing paired-end reads. TCRdb redid the calling of the 5' RACE reads with MiXCR, one entry per CDR3 protein. The table lists 1 million or so distinct CDR3 sequences, more than 40% of them singletons. Germline CDR1 is DFQATT and CDR2 is SNEGSKA (reference sequence). With 2 bases clipped from V and 12 bases from J, the junction kept 7 bases outside the gene matches. The CDR3 loop spans 12 amino acids.

This chain links TRBV20-1 with TRBJ2-1, with 7 bases fitting TRBD2. The specimen was blood. The clonotype comes from a woman aged 55-75 years in good health. The CDR3 reads CSARITSARQFF. The CDR3 DNA sequence: TGCAGTGCTAGAATAACTAGCGCCCGGCAGTTCTTC.